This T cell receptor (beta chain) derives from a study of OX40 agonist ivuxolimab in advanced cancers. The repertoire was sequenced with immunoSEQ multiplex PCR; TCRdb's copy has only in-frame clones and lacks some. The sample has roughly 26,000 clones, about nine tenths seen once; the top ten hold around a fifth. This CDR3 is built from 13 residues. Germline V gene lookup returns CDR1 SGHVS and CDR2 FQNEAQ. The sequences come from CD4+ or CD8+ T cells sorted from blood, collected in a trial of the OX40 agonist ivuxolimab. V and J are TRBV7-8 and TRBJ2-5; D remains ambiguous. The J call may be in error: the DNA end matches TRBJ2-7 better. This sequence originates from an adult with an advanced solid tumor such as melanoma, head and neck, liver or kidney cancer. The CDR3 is CASSFEPSYEQYF. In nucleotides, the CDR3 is TGTGCCAGCAGCTTCGAGCCCTCCTACGAGCAGTACTTC.